The present T cell receptor beta chain was sequenced within a study of blood T cell repertoires in COVID-19. Looking at the study overall: COVID-19 samples, acute and convalescent, were from the United States, Italy and Spain. PBMCs, B-cell-depleted T cells, or T cells were the source of the cDNA or gDNA that made up the material.

In the original processing: From reference gene primer amplification, estimates of nucleated cell counts were derived. The method was immunoSEQ multiplex PCR; TCRdb's version includes in-frame clones alone and lacks a portion of them. That table supplies the V and J calls and clone size; D and trimming were determined from the DNA. The sample lists about 210,000 clones; around nine tenths were seen once. The sequencing input was peripheral blood. This clonotype originated in a young man with active or convalescent COVID-19.

The CDR3 spells CASSLGPLTGGDYGYTF. CDR3 DNA: TGCGCCAGCAGCTTGGGCCCGTTGACAGGGGGCGACTATGGCTACACCTTC. The rearrangement links TRBV5-1 to TRBJ1-2; 10 bases fit TRBD1. From germline, CDR1 is SGHRS and CDR2 YFSETQ. With V trimmed by 0 bases and J by 3 bases, 8 bases remained unmatched. CDR3 length: 17 amino acids. The full variable domain, rest sourced from reference TRBV5-1 and TRBJ1-2, is KAGVTQTPRYLIKTRGQQVTLSCSPISGHRSVSWYQQTPGQGLQFLFEYFSETQRNKGNFPGRFSGRQFSNSRSEMNVSTLELGDSALYLCASSLGPLTGGDYGYTFGSGTRLTVV.